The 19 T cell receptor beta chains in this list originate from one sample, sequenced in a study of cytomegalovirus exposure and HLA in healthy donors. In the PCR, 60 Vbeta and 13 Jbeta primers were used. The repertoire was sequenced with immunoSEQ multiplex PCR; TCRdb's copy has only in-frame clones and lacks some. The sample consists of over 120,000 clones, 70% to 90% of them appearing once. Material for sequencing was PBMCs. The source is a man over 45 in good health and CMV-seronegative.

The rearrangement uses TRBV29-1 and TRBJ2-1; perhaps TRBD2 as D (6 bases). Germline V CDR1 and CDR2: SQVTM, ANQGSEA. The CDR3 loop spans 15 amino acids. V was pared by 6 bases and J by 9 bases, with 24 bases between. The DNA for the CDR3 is TGCAGCGTGGAACACTTTGAGGGAGGATCGGGTGAGCAGTTCTTC. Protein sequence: CSVEHFEGGSGEQFF.

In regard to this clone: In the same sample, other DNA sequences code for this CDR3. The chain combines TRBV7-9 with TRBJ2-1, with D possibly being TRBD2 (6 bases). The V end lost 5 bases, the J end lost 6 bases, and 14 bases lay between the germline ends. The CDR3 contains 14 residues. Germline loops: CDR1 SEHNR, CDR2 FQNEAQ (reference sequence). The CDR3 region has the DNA TGTGCCAGCAGCATTAGCCTGGGGGGCAATGAGCAGTTCTTC. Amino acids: CASSISLGGNEQFF.

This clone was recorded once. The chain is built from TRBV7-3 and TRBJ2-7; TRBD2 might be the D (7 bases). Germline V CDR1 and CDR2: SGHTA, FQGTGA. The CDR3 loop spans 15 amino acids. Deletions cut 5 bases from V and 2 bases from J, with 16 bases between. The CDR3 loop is CASSLVGGGTYEQYF. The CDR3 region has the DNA TGTGCCAGCAGCCTCGTGGGAGGGGGGACCTACGAGCAGTACTTC. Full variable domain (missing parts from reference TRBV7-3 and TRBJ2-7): GAGVSQTPSNKVTEKGKYVELRCDPISGHTALYWYRQSLGQGPEFLIYFQGTGAADDSGLPNDRFFAVRPEGSVSTLKIQRTERGDSAVYLCASSLVGGGTYEQYFGPGTRLTVT.

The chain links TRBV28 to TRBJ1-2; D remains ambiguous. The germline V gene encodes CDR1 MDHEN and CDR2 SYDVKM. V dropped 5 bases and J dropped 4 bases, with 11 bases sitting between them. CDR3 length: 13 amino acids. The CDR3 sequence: CASSLRESYGYTF. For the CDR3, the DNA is TGTGCCAGCAGTCTAAGGGAGTCCTATGGCTACACCTTC.

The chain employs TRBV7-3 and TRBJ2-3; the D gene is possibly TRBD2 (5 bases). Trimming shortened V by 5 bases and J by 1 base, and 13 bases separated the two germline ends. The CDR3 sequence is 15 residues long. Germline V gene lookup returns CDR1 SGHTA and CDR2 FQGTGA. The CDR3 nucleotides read TGTGCCAGCAGCCCCCAGGCGGGTGGCACAGATACGCAGTATTTT. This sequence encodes CASSPQAGGTDTQYF.

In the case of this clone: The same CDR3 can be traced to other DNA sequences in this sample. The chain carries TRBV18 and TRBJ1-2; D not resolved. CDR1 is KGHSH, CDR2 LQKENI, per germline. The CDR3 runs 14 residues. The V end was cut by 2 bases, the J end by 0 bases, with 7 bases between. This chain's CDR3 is CASSPGRANYGYTF. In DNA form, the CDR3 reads TGTGCCAGCTCACCAGGGAGAGCTAACTATGGCTACACCTTC.

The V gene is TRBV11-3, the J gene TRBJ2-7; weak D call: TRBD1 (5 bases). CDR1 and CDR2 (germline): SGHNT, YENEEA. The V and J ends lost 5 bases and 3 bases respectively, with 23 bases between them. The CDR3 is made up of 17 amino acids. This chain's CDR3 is CASSPTLRVNYNYEQYF. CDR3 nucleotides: TGTGCCAGCAGCCCCACCCTCAGGGTCAACTACAACTACGAGCAGTACTTC.

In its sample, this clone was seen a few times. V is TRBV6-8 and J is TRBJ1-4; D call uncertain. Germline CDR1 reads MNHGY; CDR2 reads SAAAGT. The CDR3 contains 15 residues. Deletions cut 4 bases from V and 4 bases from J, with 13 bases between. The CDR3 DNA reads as TGTGCCAGCAGTTCCCCGAGAGTCTATAATGAAAAACTGTTTTTT. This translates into CASSSPRVYNEKLFF.

In DNA, the CDR3 is TGTGCCAGCTCGTGGGGAGGGACCCAGTACTTC. Translated, it gives CASSWGGTQYF. The V gene is TRBV27, the J gene TRBJ2-5; D perhaps matches TRBD2 (6 bases). V lost 8 bases and J 7 bases, leaving 11 bases between the germline ends. CDR1 MNHEY and CDR2 SMNVEV come from the germline V gene (reference sequence). The CDR3 length is 11 residues.

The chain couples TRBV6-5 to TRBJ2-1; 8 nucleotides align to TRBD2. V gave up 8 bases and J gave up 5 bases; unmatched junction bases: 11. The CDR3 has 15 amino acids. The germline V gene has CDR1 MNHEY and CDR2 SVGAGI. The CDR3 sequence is CASLKTSVGHNEQFF. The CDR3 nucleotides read TGTGCCAGCCTAAAGACTAGCGTGGGGCACAATGAGCAGTTCTTC.

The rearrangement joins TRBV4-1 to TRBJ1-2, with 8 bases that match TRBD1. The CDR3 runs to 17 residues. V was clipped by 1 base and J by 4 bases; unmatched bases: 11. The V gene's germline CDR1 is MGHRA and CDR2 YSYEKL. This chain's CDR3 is CASSQVSEGQAIYGYTF. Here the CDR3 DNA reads TGCGCCAGCAGCCAAGTTTCAGAGGGACAGGCAATCTATGGCTACACCTTC.

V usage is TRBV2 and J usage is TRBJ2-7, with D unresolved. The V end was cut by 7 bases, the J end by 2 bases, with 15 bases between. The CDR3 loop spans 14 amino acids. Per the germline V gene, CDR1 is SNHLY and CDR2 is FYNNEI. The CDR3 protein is CASTADGHTYEQYF. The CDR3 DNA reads TGTGCCAGCACCGCTGATGGGCACACCTACGAGCAGTACTTC.

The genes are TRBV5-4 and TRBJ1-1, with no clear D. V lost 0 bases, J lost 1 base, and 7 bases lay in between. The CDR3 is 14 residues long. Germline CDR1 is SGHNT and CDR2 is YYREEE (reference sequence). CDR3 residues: CASSLATGNTEAFF. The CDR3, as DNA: TGTGCCAGCAGCTTGGCCACGGGGAACACTGAAGCTTTCTTT.

Here the CDR3 DNA reads TGTGCCTGGAGCGAAGGGACATCCCCAGGAGAAGAGACCCAGTACTTC. Translated, it gives CAWSEGTSPGEETQYF. The chain recombines TRBV30 with TRBJ2-5; D might be TRBD1 (6 bases). This CDR3 comprises 16 residues. Germline V gene data show CDR1 as GTSNPN and CDR2 as SVGIG (reference sequence). V was clipped by 3 bases and J by 3 bases, with 20 bases between them. The full variable domain, rest sourced from reference TRBV30 and TRBJ2-5, is SQTIHQWPATLVQPVGSPLSLECTVEGTSNPNLYWYRQAAGRGLQLLFYSVGIGQISSEVPQNLSASRPQDRQFILSSKKLLLSDSGFYLCAWSEGTSPGEETQYFGPGTRLLVL.

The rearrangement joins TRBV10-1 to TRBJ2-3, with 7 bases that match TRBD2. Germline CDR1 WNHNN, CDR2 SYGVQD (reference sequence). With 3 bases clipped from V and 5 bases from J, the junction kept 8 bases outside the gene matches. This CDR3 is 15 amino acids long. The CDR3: CASSDRREAGDTQYF. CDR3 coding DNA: TGCGCCAGCAGTGACCGACGGGAGGCGGGAGATACGCAGTATTTT.

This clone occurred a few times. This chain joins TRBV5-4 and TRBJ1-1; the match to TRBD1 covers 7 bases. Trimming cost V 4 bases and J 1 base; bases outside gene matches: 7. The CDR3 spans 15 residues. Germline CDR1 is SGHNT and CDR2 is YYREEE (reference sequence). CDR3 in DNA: TGTGCCAGCAGCACAGACAGGGTTTGGAACACTGAAGCTTTCTTT. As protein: CASSTDRVWNTEAFF.

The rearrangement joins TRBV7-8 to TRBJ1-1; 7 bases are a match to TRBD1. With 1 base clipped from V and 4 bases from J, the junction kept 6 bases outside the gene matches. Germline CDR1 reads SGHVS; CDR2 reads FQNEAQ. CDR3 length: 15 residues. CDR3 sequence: CASSLVDRVGTEAFF. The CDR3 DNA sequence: TGTGCCAGCAGCTTAGTAGACAGGGTGGGCACTGAAGCTTTCTTT. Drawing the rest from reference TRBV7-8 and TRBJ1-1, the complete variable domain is GAGVSQSPRYKVAKRGQDVALRCDPISGHVSLFWYQQALGQGPEFLTYFQNEAQLDKSGLPSDRFFAERPEGSVSTLKIQRTQQEDSAVYLCASSLVDRVGTEAFFGQGTRLTVV.

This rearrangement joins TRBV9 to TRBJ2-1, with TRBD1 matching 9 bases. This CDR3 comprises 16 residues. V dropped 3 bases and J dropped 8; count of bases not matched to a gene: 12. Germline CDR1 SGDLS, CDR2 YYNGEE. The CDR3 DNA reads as TGTGCCAGCAGCGCATCCCCCGGGACAGGGTCCTATGAGCAGTTCTTC. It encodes CASSASPGTGSYEQFF.

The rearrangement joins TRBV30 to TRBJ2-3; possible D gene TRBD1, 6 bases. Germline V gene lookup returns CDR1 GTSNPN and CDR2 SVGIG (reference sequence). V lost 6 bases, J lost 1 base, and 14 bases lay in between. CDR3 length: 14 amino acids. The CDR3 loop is CACTLGGGTDTQYF. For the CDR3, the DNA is TGTGCCTGTACCTTAGGGGGAGGCACAGATACGCAGTATTTT.